Below, 17 T cell receptor beta chains from the same sample are listed, as sequenced in a study of shared clonotypes between healthy human individuals. Profiling relied on immunoSEQ multiplex PCR, and the TCRdb table lists in-frame clones only, not all of them. The table includes 1 million to 1.3 million clones, about 84% detected once. Sequenced material: memory CD4+ T cells from PBMCs. The sample's subset: CD45RA-negative fraction. The origin of the receptors is a man between 18 and 35 years old in good health. Some clones in this sample may be carry-over from other donors' samples.

The J gene is TRBJ2-7, the V gene TRBV6-5; D ambiguous. Germline V gives CDR1 MNHEY, CDR2 SVGAGI. Trimming stripped 5 bases from V and 2 bases from J, with 1 base between. This CDR3 has 10 residues. CDR3 bases: TGTGCCAGCAGTACCTACGAGCAGTACTTC. This encodes CASSTYEQYF.

The rearrangement uses TRBV7-6 and TRBJ1-2; D uncertain. The V and J ends lost 1 base and 7 bases respectively, with 10 bases between them. The CDR3 has 13 amino acids. The germline gives CDR1 SGHVS, CDR2 FNYEAQ. CDR3 DNA: TGTGCCAGCAGCTTAGAGGAGGGTTCTGGCTACACCTTC. Translation gives CASSLEEGSGYTF.

This clone has just a few counts. This sequence joins TRBV19 and TRBJ1-1, with D maybe TRBD1 (5 bases). The CDR3 has 13 residues. The V end was cut by 6 bases, the J end by 5 bases, with 13 bases between. From germline, CDR1 is LNHDA and CDR2 SQIVND (reference sequence). The CDR3 loop is CASRRDGGTEAFF. The CDR3 DNA follows: TGTGCCAGTAGACGGGACGGCGGGACTGAAGCTTTCTTT.

This chain uses TRBV5-1 with TRBJ1-4; 7 bases align to TRBD1. CDR1 is SGHRS, CDR2 YFSETQ, per germline. After removal of 4 bases from V and 5 bases from J, the junction contained 11 bases not matched to a gene. CDR3 length: 16 amino acids. The CDR3 nucleotides read TGCGCCAGCAGCCGTCCCGGGACAGCTTACAATGAAAAACTGTTTTTT. This codes for CASSRPGTAYNEKLFF.

The CDR3 is CASSQPGQLPPEQYF. CDR3 nucleotides: TGTGCCAGCAGCCAACCGGGACAGCTTCCCCCCGAGCAGTACTTC. This chain connects TRBV4-2 to TRBJ2-7; 7 bases fit TRBD1. J was trimmed by 6 bases and V by 2 bases; bases with no gene match: 10. Germline V gene lookup returns CDR1 LGHNA and CDR2 YNFKEQ. The CDR3 runs 15 residues.

As to this clone: Other DNA sequences in the same sample also yield this CDR3. Here the CDR3 reads CASSFKTGTTEAFF. CDR3 DNA: TGTGCCAGCAGCTTCAAGACAGGAACCACTGAAGCTTTCTTT. The chain has TRBV7-9 and TRBJ1-1; weak D call: TRBD1 (6 bases). Trimming took 3 bases from V and 4 from J, leaving 12 bases between them. This CDR3 comprises 14 residues. The germline V gene has CDR1 SEHNR and CDR2 FQNEAQ (reference sequence).

The rearrangement uses TRBV5-1 and TRBJ2-7; D is possibly TRBD1 or TRBD2 (5 bases each). The CDR3 totals 14 residues. Germline loops: CDR1 SGHRS, CDR2 YFSETQ. Trimming removed 6 bases at V and 7 bases at J, with 20 bases between. The CDR3 spells CASTLLGSEGEQYF. CDR3 DNA: TGCGCCAGCACTCTGCTAGGGTCCGAGGGGGAGCAGTACTTC.

The chain recombines TRBV2 with TRBJ1-5; the D gene is possibly TRBD1 (5 bases). Trimming shortened V by 6 bases and J by 3 bases, and 12 bases separated the two germline ends. This CDR3 contains 14 residues. Germline V lookup: CDR1 SNHLY, CDR2 FYNNEI. Here the CDR3 reads CASRVRGSNQPQHF. The CDR3 DNA follows: TGTGCCAGCAGGGTACGGGGGTCCAATCAGCCCCAGCATTTT.

The chain is built from TRBV5-1 and TRBJ1-4; TRBD1 is a possible D gene (5 bases). Germline loops: CDR1 SGHRS, CDR2 YFSETQ. With 0 bases removed from V and 3 bases from J, the gap between germline ends came to 6 bases. This CDR3 comprises 14 residues. The DNA for the CDR3 is TGCGCCAGCAGCTTGGGAGGGGCTAATGAAAAACTGTTTTTT. It yields the protein CASSLGGANEKLFF.

V and J are TRBV29-1 and TRBJ1-2; 8 bases match TRBD1. This CDR3 region has 17 residues. The V segment lost 5 bases and the J segment 0 bases; nucleotides outside the gene matches: 14. Per the germline V gene, CDR1 is SQVTM and CDR2 is ANQGSEA. CDR3 bases: TGCAGCGTTCCTACCCGGACAGGGCCCTTAGCTAACTATGGCTACACCTTC. This gives the protein CSVPTRTGPLANYGYTF. The full variable domain, completed using reference TRBV29-1 and TRBJ1-2, is SAVISQKPSRDICQRGTSLTIQCQVDSQVTMMFWYRQQPGQSLTLIATANQGSEATYESGFVIDKFPISRPNLTFSTLTVSNMSPEDSSIYLCSVPTRTGPLANYGYTFGSGTRLTVV.

The J gene is TRBJ2-7, the V gene TRBV14, with D perhaps matching TRBD1 or TRBD2 (6 bases each). Germline V gene sequence: CDR1 SGHDN, CDR2 FVKESK. The CDR3 covers 16 residues. Between the trimmed V and J ends, which lost 1 base and 0 bases, there was a span of 13 bases. CDR3 bases: TGTGCCAGCAGCCAAGTGAGAGGGGGGACCTCCTACGAGCAGTACTTC. As protein: CASSQVRGGTSYEQYF.

The rearrangement links TRBV5-6 to TRBJ2-3, with TRBD1 matching 9 bases. The CDR3 runs 16 residues. The germline V gene encodes CDR1 SGHDT and CDR2 YYEEEE. The V segment lost 4 bases and the J segment 1 base; nucleotides outside the gene matches: 7. CDR3 nucleotides: TGTGCCAGCAGCCGCGATACAGGGGGCGGCACAGATACGCAGTATTTT. It translates to CASSRDTGGGTDTQYF. Drawing the rest from reference TRBV5-6 and TRBJ2-3, the complete variable domain is DAGVTQSPTHLIKTRGQQVTLRCSPKSGHDTVSWYQQALGQGPQFIFQYYEEEERQRGNFPDRFSGHQFPNYSSELNVNALLLGDSALYLCASSRDTGGGTDTQYFGPGTRLTVL.

The chain is built from TRBV19 and TRBJ2-1; 9 bases line up with TRBD2. Germline V gene data show CDR1 as LNHDA and CDR2 as SQIVND (reference sequence). V was clipped by 6 bases and J by 6 bases; unmatched bases: 9. This CDR3 has 15 residues. CDR3 sequence reads: CASSTGTSILNEQFF. The CDR3 coding sequence is TGTGCCAGTAGCACCGGGACTAGCATTCTCAATGAGCAGTTCTTC.

A few counts support this clone. With only one base between it and a far larger clone, this is likely a read error. V usage is TRBV6-5 and J usage is TRBJ2-3; D not certain. The CDR3 sequence is 12 residues long. The germline V gene encodes CDR1 MNHEY and CDR2 SVGAGI. V was cut by 7 bases and J by 4 bases, with 9 bases left in between. The CDR3: CASKDLADTQYF. CDR3 coding DNA: TGTGCCAGCAAAGACCTCGCAGATACGCAGTATTTT.

This chain connects TRBV6-6 to TRBJ2-7; 8 bases align to TRBD1. The CDR3 sequence is 16 residues long. Germline-derived CDR1 and CDR2 are MNHNY and SVGAGI (reference sequence). V was pared by 4 bases and J by 1 base, with 9 bases of the junction left unmatched. CDR3 protein: CASSSVGQGYSYEQYF. The CDR3 DNA is TGTGCCAGCAGTTCCGTCGGACAGGGATATTCCTACGAGCAGTACTTC.

The gene calls are TRBV6-5 and TRBJ1-1; D is ambiguous. Trimming took off 2 bases at V and 5 bases at J, with 9 bases between the two ends. The CDR3 spans 13 residues. Germline lookup yields CDR1 MNHEY and CDR2 SVGAGI. The CDR3 here is CASSYLDGTEAFF. The CDR3 DNA is TGTGCCAGCAGTTACCTGGACGGGACTGAAGCTTTCTTT.

The V and J genes are TRBV7-9 and TRBJ2-3, with D uncertain. CDR1 is SEHNR and CDR2 is FQNEAQ in the germline V gene (reference sequence). This CDR3 has 14 amino acids. The ends were cut back, 4 bases at V and 4 bases at J, with 12 bases in the middle. This CDR3 is CASSSHLGPDTQYF. For the CDR3, the DNA is TGTGCCAGCAGCTCCCACTTGGGCCCAGATACGCAGTATTTT.